The sequence of this T cell receptor (beta chain) was determined in a study of blood T cell repertoires in COVID-19. Study-level background: Researchers got acute and convalescent COVID-19 samples from the United States, Italy and Spain. Nucleic acid was either cDNA or gDNA, and it came from T cells, B-cell-depleted T cells, or PBMCs.

In the authors' methods: Reference gene primer amplification in the assay estimated nucleated cell counts. The protocol was immunoSEQ multiplex PCR, while the TCRdb copy is restricted to in-frame clones and leaves out a portion. V and J calls plus clone size are reproduced from that table; the DNA served to infer D and trimming. This sample carries about 200,000 clones, more than 80% of them seen once, and the ten largest clones take more than 9%. Sequencing was carried out using peripheral blood. The TCR was taken from a woman older than 75 with acute or convalescent COVID-19.

The CDR3 DNA reads TGTGCCAGCAGTTCGGGGAACGAATACGAGCAGTACTTC. It encodes CASSSGNEYEQYF. This rearrangement joins TRBV27 to TRBJ2-7; the D gene is possibly TRBD2 (5 bases). This CDR3 is 13 amino acids long. Germline values: CDR1 MNHEY, CDR2 SMNVEV (reference sequence). Trimming cost V 4 bases and J 4 bases, with 11 bases left between them.